This T cell receptor (beta chain) was documented in a study of T cells in Graves' hyperthyroidism and ophthalmopathy. Amplification of TCR beta CDR3 regions was performed using RNA transcripts as template. During a first-round RT-PCR of the TCR CDR3, the HTBI primer set was used. MiXCR, applied by TCRdb to the multiplex PCR reads, yields one record per CDR3 protein. Here the sample spans about 570,000 distinct CDR3 sequences, around 15% being singletons. There are a few counts of this clonotype. Patients were aged 18 to 65, had disease duration under 2 months, and had newly diagnosed hyperthyroidism. The sample was blood. This sequence was found in a woman aged 40 to 55 with Graves' hyperthyroidism.

CDR3 sequence: CASSLDYQGFEAFF. DNA of the CDR3: TGTGCCAGCAGTCTCGACTACCAGGGGTTTGAAGCTTTCTTT. V and J are TRBV9 and TRBJ1-1; D perhaps matches TRBD1 (6 bases). CDR1 is SGDLS, CDR2 YYNGEE, per germline. The V gene lost 5 bases and the J gene lost 7 bases, with 18 bases spanning the gap. The CDR3 runs 14 residues.